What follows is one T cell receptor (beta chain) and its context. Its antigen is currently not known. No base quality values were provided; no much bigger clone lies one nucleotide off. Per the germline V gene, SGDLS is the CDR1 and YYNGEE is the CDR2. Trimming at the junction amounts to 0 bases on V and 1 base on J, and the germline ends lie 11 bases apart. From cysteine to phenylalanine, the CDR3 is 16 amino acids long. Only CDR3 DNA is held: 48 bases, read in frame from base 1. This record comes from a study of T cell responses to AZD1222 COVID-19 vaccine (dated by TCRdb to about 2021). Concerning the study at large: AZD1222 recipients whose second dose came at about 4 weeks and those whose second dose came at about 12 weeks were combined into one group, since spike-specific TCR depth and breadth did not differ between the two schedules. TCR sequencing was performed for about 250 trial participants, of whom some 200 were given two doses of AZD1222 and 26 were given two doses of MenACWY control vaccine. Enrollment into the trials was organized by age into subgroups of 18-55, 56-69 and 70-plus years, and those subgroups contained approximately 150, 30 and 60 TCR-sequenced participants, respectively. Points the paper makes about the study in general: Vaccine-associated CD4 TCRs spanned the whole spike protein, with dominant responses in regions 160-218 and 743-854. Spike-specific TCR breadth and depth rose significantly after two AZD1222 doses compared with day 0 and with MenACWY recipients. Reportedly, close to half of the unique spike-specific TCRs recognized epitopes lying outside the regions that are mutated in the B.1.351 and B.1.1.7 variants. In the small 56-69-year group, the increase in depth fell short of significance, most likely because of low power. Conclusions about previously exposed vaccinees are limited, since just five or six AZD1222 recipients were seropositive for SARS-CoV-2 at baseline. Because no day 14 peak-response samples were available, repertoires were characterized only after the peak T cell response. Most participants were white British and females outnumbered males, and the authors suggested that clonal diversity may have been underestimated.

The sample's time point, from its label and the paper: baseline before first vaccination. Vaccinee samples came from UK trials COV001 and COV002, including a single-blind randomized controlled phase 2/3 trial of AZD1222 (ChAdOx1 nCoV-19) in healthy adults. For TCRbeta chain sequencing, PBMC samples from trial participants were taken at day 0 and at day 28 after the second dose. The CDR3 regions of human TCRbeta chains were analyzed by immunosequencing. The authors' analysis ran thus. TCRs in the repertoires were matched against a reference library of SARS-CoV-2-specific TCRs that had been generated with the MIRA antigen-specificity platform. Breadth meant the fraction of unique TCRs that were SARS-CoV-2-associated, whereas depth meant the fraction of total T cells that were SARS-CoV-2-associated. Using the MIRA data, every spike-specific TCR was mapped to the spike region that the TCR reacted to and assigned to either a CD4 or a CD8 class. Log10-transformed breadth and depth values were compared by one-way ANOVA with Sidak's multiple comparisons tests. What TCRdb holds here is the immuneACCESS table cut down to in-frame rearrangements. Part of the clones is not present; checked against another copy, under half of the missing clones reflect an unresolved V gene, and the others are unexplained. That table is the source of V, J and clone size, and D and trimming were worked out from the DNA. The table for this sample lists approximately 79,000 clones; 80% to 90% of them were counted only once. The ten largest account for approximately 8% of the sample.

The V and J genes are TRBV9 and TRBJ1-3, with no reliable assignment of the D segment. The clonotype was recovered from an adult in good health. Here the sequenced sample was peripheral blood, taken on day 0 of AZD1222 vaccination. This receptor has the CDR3 CASSVGEPGSGNTIYF. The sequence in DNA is TGTGCCAGCAGCGTAGGGGAGCCGGGATCTGGAAACACCATATATTTT. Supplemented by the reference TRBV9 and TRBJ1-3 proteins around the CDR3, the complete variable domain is DSGVTQTPKHLITATGQRVTLRCSPRSGDLSVYWYQQSLDQGLQFLIQYYNGEERAKGNILERFSAQQFPDLHSELNLSSLELGDSALYFCASSVGEPGSGNTIYFGEGSWLTVV.